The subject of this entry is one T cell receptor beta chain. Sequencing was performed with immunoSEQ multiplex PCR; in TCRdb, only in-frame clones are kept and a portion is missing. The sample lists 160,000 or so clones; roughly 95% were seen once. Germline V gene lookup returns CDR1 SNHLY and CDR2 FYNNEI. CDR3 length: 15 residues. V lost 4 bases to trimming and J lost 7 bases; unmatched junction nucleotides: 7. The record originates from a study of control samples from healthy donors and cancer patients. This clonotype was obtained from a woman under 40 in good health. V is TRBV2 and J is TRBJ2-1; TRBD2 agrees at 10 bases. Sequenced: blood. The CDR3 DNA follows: TGTGCCAGCAGTGTTCGAGCGGGAGGGCGAAATGAGCAGTTCTTC. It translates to CASSVRAGGRNEQFF.